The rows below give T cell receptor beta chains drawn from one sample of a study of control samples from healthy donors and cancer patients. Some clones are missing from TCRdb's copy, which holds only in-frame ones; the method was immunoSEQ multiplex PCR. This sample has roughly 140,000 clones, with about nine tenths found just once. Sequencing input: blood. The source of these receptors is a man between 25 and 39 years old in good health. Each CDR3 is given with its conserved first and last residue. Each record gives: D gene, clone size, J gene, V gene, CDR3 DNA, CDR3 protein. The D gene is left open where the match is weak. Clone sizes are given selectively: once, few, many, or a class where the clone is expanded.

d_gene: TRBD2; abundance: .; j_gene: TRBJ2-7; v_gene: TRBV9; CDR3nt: TGTGCCAGCAGCTCAGGACTAGCGGGAGTCTACGAGCAGTACTTC; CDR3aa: CASSSGLAGVYEQYF
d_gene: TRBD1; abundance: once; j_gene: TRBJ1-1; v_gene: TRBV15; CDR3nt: TGTGCCACCAGCAGGGGCCAATCGCAGGGGGGGAACACTGAAGCTTTCTTT; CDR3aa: CATSRGQSQGGNTEAFF
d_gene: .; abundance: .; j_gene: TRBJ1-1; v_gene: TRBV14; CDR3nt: TGTGCCAGCAGCCCCCTTCGGCCCCGCACTGAAGCTTTCTTT; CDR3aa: CASSPLRPRTEAFF
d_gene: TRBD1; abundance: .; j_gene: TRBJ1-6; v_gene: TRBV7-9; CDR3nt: TGTGCCAGCAGCTTAGGGGGACAGGGAAATTCACCCCTCCACTTT; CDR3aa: CASSLGGQGNSPLHF
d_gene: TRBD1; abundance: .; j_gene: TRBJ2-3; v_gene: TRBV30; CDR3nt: TGTGCCTGGGGGACAGAGGCAGATACGCAGTATTTT; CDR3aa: CAWGTEADTQYF
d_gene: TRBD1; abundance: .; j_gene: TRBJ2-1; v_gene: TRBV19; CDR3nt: TGTGCCAGTAGTTATGGGACAGCCAATGAGCAGTTCTTC; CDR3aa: CASSYGTANEQFF
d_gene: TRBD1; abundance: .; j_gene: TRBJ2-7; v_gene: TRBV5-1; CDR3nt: TGCGCCAGCAGCCTGGGACAGGGGGCCGACGAGCAGTACTTC; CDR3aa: CASSLGQGADEQYF
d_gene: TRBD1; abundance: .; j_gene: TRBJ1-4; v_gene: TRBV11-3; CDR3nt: TGTGCCAGCAGCTTGACAGGGACTACCAATGAAAAACTGTTTTTT; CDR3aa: CASSLTGTTNEKLFF
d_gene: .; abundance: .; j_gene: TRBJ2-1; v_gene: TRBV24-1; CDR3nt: TGTGCCACCAGTGATTTGAGGACTCTATACAATGAGCAGTTCTTC; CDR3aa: CATSDLRTLYNEQFF
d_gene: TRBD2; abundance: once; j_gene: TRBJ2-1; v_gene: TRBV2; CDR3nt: TGTGCCAGCACGACTAGCGGGACACATGAGCAGTTCTTC; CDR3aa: CASTTSGTHEQFF
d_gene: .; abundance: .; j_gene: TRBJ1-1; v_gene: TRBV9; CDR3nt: TGTGCCAGCAGCCCCCGACCGCGGGCCGACACTGAAGCTTTCTTT; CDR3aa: CASSPRPRADTEAFF
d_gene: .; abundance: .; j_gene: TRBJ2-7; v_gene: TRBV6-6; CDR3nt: TGTGCCAGCAGTTACTCGAACAGGCCCCCCTACGAGCAGTACTTC; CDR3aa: CASSYSNRPPYEQYF
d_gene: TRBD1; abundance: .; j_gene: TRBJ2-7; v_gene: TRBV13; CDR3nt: TGTGCCAGCAGCCCCCCGGGCCCAGGGCAGGGGGTGGTATACGAGCAGTACTTC; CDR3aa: CASSPPGPGQGVVYEQYF
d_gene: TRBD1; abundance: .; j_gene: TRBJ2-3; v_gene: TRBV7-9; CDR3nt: TGTGCCAGCAGCCCAGATTCTTCCGGGACAGGGGATATGTATTTT; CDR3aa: CASSPDSSGTGDMYF
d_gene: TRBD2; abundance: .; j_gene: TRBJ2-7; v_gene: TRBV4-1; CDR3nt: TGCGCCAGCAGCCTCTCGAGCGGGAGTCAATACGAGCAGTACTTC; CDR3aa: CASSLSSGSQYEQYF
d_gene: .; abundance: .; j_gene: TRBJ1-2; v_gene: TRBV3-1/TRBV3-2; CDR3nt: TGTGCCAGCAGCCAAGCGGCGGGGTATGGCTACACCTTC; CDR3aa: CASSQAAGYGYTF
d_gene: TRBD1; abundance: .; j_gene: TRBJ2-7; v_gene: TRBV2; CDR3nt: TGTGCCAGCCGGGACAGAATTTACGAGCAGTACTTC; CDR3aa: CASRDRIYEQYF
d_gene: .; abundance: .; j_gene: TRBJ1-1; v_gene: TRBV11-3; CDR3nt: TGTGCCAGCAGTAGAGCAGAAAACACTGAAGCTTTCTTT; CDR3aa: CASSRAENTEAFF
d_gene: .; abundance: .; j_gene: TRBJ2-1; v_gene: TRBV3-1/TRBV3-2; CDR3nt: TGTGCCAGCAGCCTCCAAGTGATTAGCGGTACCTACAATGAGCAGTTCTTC; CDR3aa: CASSLQVISGTYNEQFF
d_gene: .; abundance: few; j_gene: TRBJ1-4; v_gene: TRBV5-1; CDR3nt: TGCGCCAGCGTCGCGGGGCTAGCAACTAATGAAAAACTGTTTTTT; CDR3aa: CASVAGLATNEKLFF
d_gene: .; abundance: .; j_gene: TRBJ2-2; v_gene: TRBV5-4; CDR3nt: TGTGCCAGCAGCCCGAAAGGGGGGACCCACACCGGGGAGCTGTTTTTT; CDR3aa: CASSPKGGTHTGELFF
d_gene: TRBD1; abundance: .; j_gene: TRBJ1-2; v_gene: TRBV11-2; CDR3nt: TGTGCCAGCAGCTTAGAGAGGCAGGGGGGTGGCTACACCTTC; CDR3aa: CASSLERQGGGYTF
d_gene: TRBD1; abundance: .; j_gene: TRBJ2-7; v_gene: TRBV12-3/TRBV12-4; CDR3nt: TGTGCCAGCAGGGGGACAGGGGGCGTCGAGCAGTACTTC; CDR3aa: CASRGTGGVEQYF
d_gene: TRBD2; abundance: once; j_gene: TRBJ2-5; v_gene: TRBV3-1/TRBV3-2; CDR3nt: TGTGCCAGCAGCCCCCTTTCGGGGGGGCTTCGAGGAGAAAAAGAGACCCAGTACTTC; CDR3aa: CASSPLSGGLRGEKETQYF
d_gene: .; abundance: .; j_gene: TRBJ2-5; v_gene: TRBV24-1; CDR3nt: TGTGCCACCAGTGAACCCAACCCGGGGCGCACAGAGACCCAGTACTTC; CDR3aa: CATSEPNPGRTETQYF
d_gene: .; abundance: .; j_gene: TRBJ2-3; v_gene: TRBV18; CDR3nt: TGTGCCAGCTCACCACCTTCGTCAGATACGCAGTATTTT; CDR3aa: CASSPPSSDTQYF
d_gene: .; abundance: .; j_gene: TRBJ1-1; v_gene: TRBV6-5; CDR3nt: TGTGCCAGCAGTTACGTGAATGAAGCTTTCTTT; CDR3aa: CASSYVNEAFF
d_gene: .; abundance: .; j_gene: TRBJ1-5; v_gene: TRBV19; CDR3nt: TGTGCCAGTAGTATAGATCGGCGGGGCAATCAGCCCCAGCATTTT; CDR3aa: CASSIDRRGNQPQHF
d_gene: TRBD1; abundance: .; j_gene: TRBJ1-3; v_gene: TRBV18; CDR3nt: TGTGCCAGCTCATCGGGACAGACGGACTTTGGAAACACCATATATTTT; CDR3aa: CASSSGQTDFGNTIYF
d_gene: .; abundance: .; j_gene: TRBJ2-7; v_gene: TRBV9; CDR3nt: TGTGCCAGCAGCGACTCAGGGGCCCCTGTCTTTTACGAGCAGTACTTC; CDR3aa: CASSDSGAPVFYEQYF
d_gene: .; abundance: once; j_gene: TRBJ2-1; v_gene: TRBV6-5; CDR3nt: TGTGCCAGCAGAGGGGGGCGGGACAATGAGCAGTTCTTC; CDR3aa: CASRGGRDNEQFF
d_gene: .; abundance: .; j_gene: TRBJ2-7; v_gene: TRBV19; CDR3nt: TGTGCCAGTATGGGGCCAGCGTCCTACGAGCAGTACTTC; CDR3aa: CASMGPASYEQYF
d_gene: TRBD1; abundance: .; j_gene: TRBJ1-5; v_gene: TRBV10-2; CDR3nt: TGCGCCAGCAGTGAGTGGGACAGGGGCAATCAGCCCCAGCATTTT; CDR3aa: CASSEWDRGNQPQHF
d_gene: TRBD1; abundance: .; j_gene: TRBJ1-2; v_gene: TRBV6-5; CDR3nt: TGTGCCAGCACTAACAGGGGTTACTATGGCTACACCTTC; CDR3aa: CASTNRGYYGYTF
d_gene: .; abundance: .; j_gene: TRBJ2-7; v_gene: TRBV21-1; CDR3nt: TGTGCCAGCAGCCAGGGATACGAGCAGTACTTC; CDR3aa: CASSQGYEQYF
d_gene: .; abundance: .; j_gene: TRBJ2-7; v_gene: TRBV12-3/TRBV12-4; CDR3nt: TGTGCCAGCAGCGTCTGGGGTGGGTACGAGCAGTACTTC; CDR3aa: CASSVWGGYEQYF
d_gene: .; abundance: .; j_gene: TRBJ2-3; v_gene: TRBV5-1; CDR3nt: TGCGCCAGCAGCTTGGAGGCCATTAACACAGATACGCAGTATTTT; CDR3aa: CASSLEAINTDTQYF
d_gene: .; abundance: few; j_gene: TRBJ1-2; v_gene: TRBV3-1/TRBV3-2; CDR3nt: TGTGCCAGCAGCCACAGGGACTCAGGGTCTGGGGGCTACACCTTC; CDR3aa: CASSHRDSGSGGYTF
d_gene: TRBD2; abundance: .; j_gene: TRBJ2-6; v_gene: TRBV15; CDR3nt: TGTGCCACCAGCTACAGAGGGGAAGCGGGAGCCCCTGGGGCCAACGTCCTGACTTTC; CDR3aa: CATSYRGEAGAPGANVLTF
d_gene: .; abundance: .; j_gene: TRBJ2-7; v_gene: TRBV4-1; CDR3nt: TGCGCCAGCAGCCAAGACCCCAGCAGGAGATCCTACGAGCAGTACTTC; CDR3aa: CASSQDPSRRSYEQYF
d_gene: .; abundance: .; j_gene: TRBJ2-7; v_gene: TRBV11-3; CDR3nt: TGTGCCAGCAGCTTGGTGACAGGATCCTACGAGCAGTACTTC; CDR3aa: CASSLVTGSYEQYF
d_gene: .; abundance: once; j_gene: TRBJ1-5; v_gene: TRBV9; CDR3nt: TGTGCCAGCAGCGGAGGAAAGGGCCCTCAGCCCCAGCATTTT; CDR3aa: CASSGGKGPQPQHF
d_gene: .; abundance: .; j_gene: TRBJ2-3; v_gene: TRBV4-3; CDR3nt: TGCGCCAGCAGCCAAGCGGACGTAAAGGGCACAGATACGCAGTATTTT; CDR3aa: CASSQADVKGTDTQYF
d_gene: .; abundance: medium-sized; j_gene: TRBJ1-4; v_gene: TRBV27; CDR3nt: TGTGCCAGCAGTAGTTTGTGGCCAACTAATGAAAAACTGTTTTTT; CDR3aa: CASSSLWPTNEKLFF
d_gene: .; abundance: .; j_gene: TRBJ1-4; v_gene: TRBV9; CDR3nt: TGTGCCAGCAACTCGGGTGGGAATGAAAAACTGTTTTTT; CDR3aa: CASNSGGNEKLFF
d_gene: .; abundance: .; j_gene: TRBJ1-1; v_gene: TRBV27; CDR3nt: TGTGCCAGCAGAGAGTTGAGGGGGGGCGAGCCTGAAGCTTTCTTT; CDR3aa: CASRELRGGEPEAFF
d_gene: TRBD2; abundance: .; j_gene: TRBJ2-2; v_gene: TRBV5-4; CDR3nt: TGTGCCAGCAGCTTGGTAGCGGGACCCGGGGAGCTGTTTTTT; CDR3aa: CASSLVAGPGELFF
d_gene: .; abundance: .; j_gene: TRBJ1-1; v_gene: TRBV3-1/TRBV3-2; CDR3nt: TGTGCCAGCAGAAGCCGGCCTATAGCGGGAAACACTGAAGCTTTCTTT; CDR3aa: CASRSRPIAGNTEAFF
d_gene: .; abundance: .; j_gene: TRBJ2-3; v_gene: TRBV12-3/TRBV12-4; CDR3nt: TGTGCCTCCGCCCGTAATACGCAGTATTTT; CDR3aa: CASARNTQYF